Each of the 11 T cell receptor beta chains below was sequenced from the same sample in a study of STAT5B mutations in CD4+ large granular lymphocyte leukemia. Using immunoSEQ multiplex PCR, the repertoire was profiled, and TCRdb retains in-frame clones only, with some absent. The sample includes roughly 41,000 clones, approximately 72% seen only once; the top ten take around 0.57%. Sequences were obtained from CD4+ T cells from blood buffy coats. The receptor set was obtained from a human donor in good health.

The chain joins TRBV12-1 to TRBJ2-7; TRBD2, the table's D call, was not compared with the DNA. TRBV12-1 has pseudogene status. This CDR3 spans 12 amino acids. The CDR3 coding sequence is TGTGCCAGCAGCTTTCGGAGAGCCGAGCAGTACTTC. Translation gives CASSFRRAEQYF.

The gene calls are TRBV4-3 and TRBJ2-7; 8 nucleotides agree with TRBD1. CDR1 and CDR2 (germline): LGHNA, YSLEER. This CDR3 has 13 amino acids. The trim removed 4 bases at V and 6 bases at J, leaving 5 bases unmatched. The CDR3 sequence: CASSRRTGSEQYF. The DNA for the CDR3 is TGCGCCAGCAGCCGTAGGACAGGGTCCGAGCAGTACTTC.

J is TRBJ2-7 and V is TRBV11-1; D remains ambiguous. The CDR3 covers 14 residues. Germline V gene data show CDR1 as SGHAT and CDR2 as FQDESV (reference sequence). V gave up 1 base and J gave up 5 bases, with 12 bases separating them. CDR3 amino acids: CASSLGPLGHEQYF. The DNA for the CDR3 is TGTGCCAGCAGCTTAGGGCCCCTGGGCCACGAGCAGTACTTC.

The V call is TRBV19, the J call TRBJ1-5; 12 bases are a match to TRBD1. CDR1 and CDR2 from the germline V gene are LNHDA and SQIVND (reference sequence). The J segment lost 10 bases and the V segment lost 3 bases, leaving 7 bases of the junction unmatched. This CDR3 region has 15 residues. The CDR3 spells CASSIMGQGAFPQHF. CDR3 DNA: TGTGCCAGTAGTATCATGGGACAGGGGGCTTTCCCCCAGCATTTT. The full variable domain, in which reference TRBV19 and TRBJ1-5 provide the parts outside the CDR3, is DGGITQSPKYLFRKEGQNVTLSCEQNLNHDAMYWYRQDPGQGLRLIYYSQIVNDFQKGDIAEGYSVSREKKESFPLTVTSAQKNPTAFYLCASSIMGQGAFPQHFGDGTRLSIL.

The genes are TRBV7-9 and TRBJ2-1; TRBD2 matches at 8 bases. Trimming at V came to 1 base and at J to 9 bases, leaving 14 bases not matched to a gene. The CDR3 has 17 amino acids. In germline, CDR1 is SEHNR, CDR2 FQNEAQ (reference sequence). The CDR3 bases are TGTGCCAGCAGCTTAGTTGGTAGCGGGACTGGTGTTGGTGAGCAGTTCTTC. Protein product: CASSLVGSGTGVGEQFF.

The chain is built from TRBV4-1 and TRBJ2-5; a possible D gene is TRBD1 (6 bases). CDR3 length: 15 amino acids. V lost 4 bases and J lost 2, with 14 bases in between. CDR1 MGHRA and CDR2 YSYEKL come from the germline V gene. CDR3 residues: CASSPNRDIQETQYF. DNA for the CDR3: TGCGCCAGCAGCCCCAATAGGGACATTCAAGAGACCCAGTACTTC.

The CDR3 region is CASGRGTPNTEAFF. CDR3 sequence (DNA): TGCGCCAGCGGGCGGGGCACCCCGAACACTGAAGCTTTCTTT. The chain is built from TRBV5-1 and TRBJ1-1; D may be TRBD1 (5 bases). Germline V gene data show CDR1 as SGHRS and CDR2 as YFSETQ. The ends were cut back, 7 bases at V and 1 base at J, with 14 bases in the middle. The CDR3 totals 14 residues.

The chain has TRBV2 and TRBJ2-4, with D perhaps TRBD1 (5 bases). Per the germline V gene, CDR1 is SNHLY and CDR2 is FYNNEI. The CDR3 has 17 residues. Trimming pared 2 bases from V and 0 bases from J, leaving 14 bases between. The CDR3 here is CASSERVAGLAKNIQYF. In DNA form, the CDR3 reads TGTGCCAGCAGTGAAAGGGTGGCAGGGCTAGCCAAAAACATTCAGTACTTC.

The chain carries TRBV27 and TRBJ2-2, with 11 bases matching TRBD2. V gave up 3 bases and J gave up 3 bases; unmatched junction bases: 6. CDR3 length equals 17 residues. Looked up from germline, CDR1 is MNHEY and CDR2 is SMNVEV (reference sequence). The chain's CDR3 is CASSFLAGGGDTGELFF. The DNA for the CDR3 is TGTGCCAGCAGTTTTCTAGCGGGAGGAGGAGACACCGGGGAGCTGTTTTTT.

This clone was seen more than once but under ten times. The CDR3 DNA sequence: TGTGCCAGCAGCCACTACTACTTGTCCTACAATGAGCAGTTCTTC. Translating gives CASSHYYLSYNEQFF. This chain connects TRBV14 to TRBJ2-1; D remains unclear. The CDR3 has 15 residues. Germline V gene data show CDR1 as SGHDN and CDR2 as FVKESK. The V and J ends lost 3 bases and 1 base respectively, with 10 bases between them.

The chain couples TRBV4-3 to TRBJ1-4; tentatively, D is TRBD1 (5 bases). Germline V CDR1 and CDR2: LGHNA, YSLEER. The CDR3 sequence is 15 residues long. Between the trimmed V and J ends, which lost 3 bases and 7 bases, there was a span of 15 bases. The CDR3 reads CASSHYPGLAEKLFF. In DNA, the CDR3 is TGCGCCAGCAGCCATTACCCAGGGCTTGCTGAAAAACTGTTTTTT.